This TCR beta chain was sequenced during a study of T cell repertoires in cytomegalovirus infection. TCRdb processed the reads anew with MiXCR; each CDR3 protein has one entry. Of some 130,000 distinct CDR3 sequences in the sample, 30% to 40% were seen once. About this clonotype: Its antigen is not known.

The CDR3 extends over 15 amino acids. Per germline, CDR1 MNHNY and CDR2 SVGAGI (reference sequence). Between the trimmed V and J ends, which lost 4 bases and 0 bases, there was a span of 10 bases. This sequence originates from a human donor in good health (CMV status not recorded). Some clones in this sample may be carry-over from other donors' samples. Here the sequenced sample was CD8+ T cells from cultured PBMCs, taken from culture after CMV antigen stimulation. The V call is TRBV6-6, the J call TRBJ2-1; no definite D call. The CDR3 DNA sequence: TGTGCCAGCAGTTCCGAGACTGACTCCTACAATGAGCAGTTCTTC. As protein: CASSSETDSYNEQFF.